This passage covers 22 T cell receptor beta chains from one sample sequenced in a study of T cell responses to AZD1222 COVID-19 vaccine. Sequencing used immunoSEQ multiplex PCR; TCRdb keeps in-frame clones, though not all of them. The sample has about 150,000 clones, approximately 90% seen once; the top ten hold roughly 4.6%. The material was peripheral blood, obtained on day 0 of AZD1222 vaccination. Receptors originate from an adult in good health.

This rearrangement joins TRBV6-5 to TRBJ1-6; no definite D call. CDR1 is MNHEY and CDR2 is SVGAGI in the germline V gene. V lost 5 bases and J lost 14, with 19 bases in between. The length of the CDR3 is 14 residues. For the CDR3, the DNA is TGTGCCAGCAGTCAAAGGACCTCCTCTTCGGCCCTCCACTTT. Its translation: CASSQRTSSSALHF.

V usage is TRBV19 and J usage is TRBJ2-7, with D perhaps matching TRBD1 or TRBD2 (5 bases each). This CDR3 region has 14 residues. Germline CDR1 reads LNHDA; CDR2 reads SQIVND (reference sequence). CDR3 sequence: CASSWGTEDYEQYF. CDR3 bases: TGTGCAAGCAGTTGGGGGACGGAGGATTACGAGCAGTACTTC.

V and J are TRBV7-2 and TRBJ1-3; 9 bases fit TRBD1. CDR3 length: 14 residues. After removal of 1 base from V and 7 bases from J, the junction contained 2 bases not matched to a gene. Germline V lookup: CDR1 SGHTA, CDR2 FQGNSA. This CDR3 is CASSLVDRGNTIYF. The CDR3 DNA sequence: TGTGCCAGCAGCTTAGTAGACAGGGGGAACACCATATATTTT.

The CDR3 reads CASSPQLYSEQYF. As DNA, the CDR3 is TGTGCCAGCAGTCCGCAACTTTATAGCGAGCAGTACTTC. This chain joins TRBV12-3 or TRBV12-4 and TRBJ2-7; unclear D gene. CDR3 length: 13 residues. Trimming removed 5 bases from V and 6 bases from J, with 14 bases in between.

The V call is TRBV2, the J call TRBJ2-3, with D unresolved. Germline loops: CDR1 SNHLY, CDR2 FYNNEI. The CDR3 has 11 amino acids. The germline V and J ends were trimmed by 8 bases and 4 bases, with 7 bases remaining between them. CDR3 DNA: TGTGCCAGCTCCAACTCAGATACGCAGTATTTT. This codes for CASSNSDTQYF.

The rearrangement uses TRBV7-2 and TRBJ2-5, with D possibly TRBD2 on 6 matching bases. The CDR3 consists of 14 residues. The germline V gene has CDR1 SGHTA and CDR2 FQGNSA. V was pared by 5 bases and J by 4 bases, with 14 bases between. The chain's CDR3 is CASSVGTSVETQYF. CDR3 DNA: TGTGCCAGCAGCGTTGGGACTTCGGTAGAGACCCAGTACTTC.

This rearrangement joins TRBV27 to TRBJ2-3; 10 nucleotides line up with TRBD2. This CDR3 is built from 14 residues. Germline CDR1 and CDR2: MNHEY and SMNVEV (reference sequence). The J segment lost 5 bases and the V segment lost 7 bases, leaving 6 bases of the junction unmatched. The CDR3 reads CASKPGLARDTQYF. In nucleotides, the CDR3 is TGTGCCAGCAAACCGGGACTAGCGCGAGATACGCAGTATTTT.

The gene calls are TRBV19 and TRBJ2-7; 13 nucleotides align to TRBD2. Per the germline V gene, CDR1 is LNHDA and CDR2 is SQIVND (reference sequence). With V trimmed by 6 bases and J by 3 bases, 5 bases remained unmatched. The CDR3 has 15 amino acids. The CDR3 nucleotides read TGTGCCAGTAGCCACGGGACTAGCGGGAACTACGAGCAGTACTTC. Translated: CASSHGTSGNYEQYF.

V and J are TRBV19 and TRBJ1-1; possible D gene TRBD1, 5 bases. Germline V gene lookup returns CDR1 LNHDA and CDR2 SQIVND (reference sequence). Trimming removed 9 bases at V and 1 base at J, with 18 bases between. CDR3 length equals 15 residues. The CDR3 here is CASRLPGTENTEAFF. CDR3 in DNA: TGTGCCAGCCGCCTCCCCGGGACGGAGAACACTGAAGCTTTCTTT.

The rearrangement uses TRBV12-3 or TRBV12-4 and TRBJ1-4, with 8 bases fitting TRBD1. Germline trimming cut 8 bases from V and 4 bases from J; bases unmatched to any gene: 3. CDR3 length: 13 residues. The CDR3 protein is CASGDRNNEKLFF. The DNA for the CDR3 is TGTGCCAGCGGGGACAGGAATAATGAAAAACTGTTTTTT.

The table lists this clone with a few counts. The chain carries TRBV7-2 and TRBJ2-7; 11 bases map to TRBD2. The germline V gene has CDR1 SGHTA and CDR2 FQGNSA. The CDR3 length is 14 residues. The V segment lost 5 bases and the J segment 7 bases; nucleotides outside the gene matches: 7. The CDR3: CASSVSSGRNEQYF. The CDR3 DNA follows: TGTGCCAGCAGCGTGTCTAGCGGGAGGAATGAGCAGTACTTC.

The chain carries TRBV7-2 and TRBJ2-7; unclear D gene. Germline V gene sequence: CDR1 SGHTA, CDR2 FQGNSA. The CDR3 extends over 14 amino acids. The V end lost 4 bases, the J end lost 5 bases, and 15 bases lay between the germline ends. The CDR3 spells CASSSLGLGDEQYF. The CDR3 DNA sequence: TGTGCCAGCAGCTCCCTGGGTTTAGGAGACGAGCAGTACTTC.

The chain combines TRBV2 with TRBJ1-4; perhaps TRBD1 as D (6 bases). CDR3 length: 15 amino acids. The V gene lost 7 bases and the J gene lost 8 bases, with 20 bases spanning the gap. The germline V gene encodes CDR1 SNHLY and CDR2 FYNNEI. CDR3 sequence (DNA): TGTGCCAGCAAAAAAAGGTGGGGGGCTGGAGAAAAACTGTTTTTT. Residues: CASKKRWGAGEKLFF.

The chain combines TRBV7-9 with TRBJ1-1, with TRBD1 matching over 10 bases. V was pared by 5 bases and J by 11 bases, with 11 bases of the junction left unmatched. This CDR3 has 14 residues. Germline CDR1 reads SEHNR; CDR2 reads FQNEAQ (reference sequence). The CDR3 region is CASSAGTGVLMAFF. Here the CDR3 DNA reads TGTGCCAGCAGCGCAGGGACAGGGGTGCTTATGGCTTTCTTT.

V gene TRBV28 combines with J gene TRBJ1-2, with D tentatively TRBD1 (6 bases). CDR3 length: 14 amino acids. CDR1 MDHEN and CDR2 SYDVKM come from the germline V gene. Trimming shortened V by 6 bases and J by 4 bases, and 15 bases separated the two germline ends. The CDR3 coding sequence is TGTGCCAGCAGCTCCGATGACAGGATCTATGGCTACACCTTC. This sequence encodes CASSSDDRIYGYTF.

The chain is built from TRBV7-6 and TRBJ2-1; D is possibly TRBD2 (6 bases). The CDR3 is 16 amino acids. Germline loops: CDR1 SGHVS, CDR2 FNYEAQ. V lost 4 bases and J 4 bases, leaving 17 bases between the germline ends. The CDR3 protein is CASSYSGLHNYNEQFF. CDR3 nucleotide sequence: TGTGCCAGCAGCTACTCGGGACTCCATAATTACAATGAGCAGTTCTTC.

CDR3 protein: CASSVPEGDNSPLHF. The CDR3 bases are TGTGCCAGCAGTGTCCCTGAAGGGGATAATTCACCCCTCCACTTT. The chain has TRBV25-1 and TRBJ1-6, with D tentatively TRBD1 (5 bases). The germline V gene encodes CDR1 MGHDK and CDR2 SYGVNS. The CDR3 runs to 15 residues. V was trimmed by 4 bases and J by 5 bases, leaving 12 bases between them.

V gene TRBV7-9 combines with J gene TRBJ1-1, with 7 bases matching TRBD1. From germline, CDR1 is SEHNR and CDR2 FQNEAQ (reference sequence). The CDR3 totals 14 residues. The V segment lost 4 bases and the J segment 6 bases; nucleotides outside the gene matches: 8. CDR3 sequence: CASSSRQGGAEAFF. DNA for the CDR3: TGTGCCAGCAGCTCACGCCAGGGGGGGGCTGAAGCTTTCTTT.

This rearrangement joins TRBV19 to TRBJ1-4; a possible D gene is TRBD1 (5 bases). Germline V CDR1 and CDR2: LNHDA, SQIVND (reference sequence). The CDR3 is 14 residues long. V was cut by 5 bases and J by 4 bases, with 11 bases left in between. The CDR3 nucleotides read TGTGCCAGTAGTGAAACAGGATATAATGAAAAACTGTTTTTT. This codes for CASSETGYNEKLFF.

This chain links TRBV28 with TRBJ2-7; maybe TRBD2 (7 bases). Per the germline V gene, CDR1 is MDHEN and CDR2 is SYDVKM. The CDR3 covers 14 residues. The V and J ends lost 5 bases and 2 bases respectively, with 13 bases between them. CDR3 protein: CASSGGAPAYEQYF. The CDR3, as DNA: TGTGCCAGCAGTGGGGGGGCACCCGCCTACGAGCAGTACTTC.

This clone was recorded a few times. The genes are TRBV7-3 and TRBJ2-3; a possible D gene is TRBD2 (5 bases). Germline assignment: CDR1 SGHTA and CDR2 FQGTGA. Trimming cost V 2 bases and J 5 bases, with 17 bases left between them. The CDR3 extends over 16 amino acids. DNA of the CDR3: TGTGCCAGCAGCTTACACGGGGTAGGGAGCGGAGATACGCAGTATTTT. Its translation: CASSLHGVGSGDTQYF.

V and J are TRBV4-1 and TRBJ2-5; 8 bases are shared with TRBD2. This CDR3 is 14 amino acids long. Germline CDR1 is MGHRA and CDR2 is YSYEKL. The V and J ends lost 4 bases and 4 bases, in that order; junction bases with no gene match: 5. The CDR3 DNA reads as TGCGCCAGCAGCCCAGGCGGGGGGAGAGAGACCCAGTACTTC. Protein sequence: CASSPGGGRETQYF.